This passage covers 23 T cell receptor beta chains from one sample sequenced in a study of shared clonotypes between healthy human individuals. Produced via immunoSEQ multiplex PCR; TCRdb's table is partial and in-frame only. Here the sample spans fewer than 1.4 million clones, roughly 74% being singletons. Input material: memory CD4+ T cells from PBMCs. The subset here: CD45RA-negative fraction. Receptor source: a man younger than 30 in good health. Some clones in this sample may be carry-over from other donors' samples.

This sequence joins TRBV2 and TRBJ1-2; D call uncertain. The CDR3 covers 12 residues. The V and J ends lost 7 bases and 10 bases respectively, with 16 bases between them. From germline, CDR1 is SNHLY and CDR2 FYNNEI. In DNA, the CDR3 is TGTGCCAGCACCCTAGCGAGGGTGGCCTACACCTTC. Translated, it gives CASTLARVAYTF.

V usage is TRBV6-1 and J usage is TRBJ2-7; 7 bases match TRBD1. Germline CDR1 reads MNHNS; CDR2 reads SASEGT. With 10 bases clipped from V and 6 bases from J, the junction kept 6 bases outside the gene matches. The CDR3 is 11 residues long. The CDR3 nucleotides read TGTGCCACCAAGGGGGCTGGCGAGCAGTACTTC. The encoded protein is CATKGAGEQYF.

The chain has TRBV19 and TRBJ2-5, with D possibly TRBD1 on 6 matching bases. The V end lost 3 bases, the J end lost 7 bases, and 12 bases lay between the germline ends. The CDR3 is made up of 13 amino acids. Germline V gene lookup returns CDR1 LNHDA and CDR2 SQIVND (reference sequence). The DNA of the CDR3 is TGTGCCAGTAGTATGAGGGAGACAGGGACCCAGTACTTC. It translates to CASSMRETGTQYF.

V and J are TRBV5-4 and TRBJ2-3, with D uncertain. Germline values: CDR1 SGHNT, CDR2 YYREEE (reference sequence). The CDR3 consists of 16 residues. V was cut by 9 bases and J by 0 bases, with 20 bases left in between. CDR3 residues: CATLGTTSASTDTQYF. The CDR3, as DNA: TGTGCCACCCTGGGTACTACCTCTGCTAGCACAGATACGCAGTATTTT. Combining the CDR3 with reference TRBV5-4 and TRBJ2-3 gives the whole variable domain ETGVTQSPTHLIKTRGQQVTLRCSSQSGHNTVSWYQQALGQGPQFIFQYYREEENGRGNFPPRFSGLQFPNYSSELNVNALELDDSALYLCATLGTTSASTDTQYFGPGTRLTVL.

This clone was counted only a few times. J is TRBJ2-7 and V is TRBV5-4; the match to TRBD2 covers 7 bases. The germline V gene has CDR1 SGHNT and CDR2 YYREEE (reference sequence). The CDR3 runs 15 residues. V dropped 4 bases and J dropped 2; count of bases not matched to a gene: 9. CDR3 DNA sequence: TGTGCCAGCAGCGGTCGGACGGGAGGCGCCTACGAGCAGTACTTC. This codes for CASSGRTGGAYEQYF.

This clone was counted many times. The chain has TRBV29-1 and TRBJ2-1; either TRBD1 or TRBD2 may fit D (5 bases each). Germline CDR1 reads SQVTM; CDR2 reads ANQGSEA. Deletions cut 6 bases from V and 5 bases from J, with 17 bases between. CDR3 length: 14 residues. Here the CDR3 DNA reads TGCAGCGTCCGCCAGCGCTTGGGGGACAATGAGCAGTTCTTC. Its protein product is CSVRQRLGDNEQFF.

The chain joins TRBV7-9 to TRBJ2-7; D not certain. The CDR3 consists of 12 residues. The V gene's germline CDR1 is SEHNR and CDR2 FQNEAQ (reference sequence). Between the trimmed V and J ends, which lost 2 bases and 3 bases, there was a span of 5 bases. In nucleotides, the CDR3 is TGTGCCAGCAGCTTAAATGTCTACGAGCAGTACTTC. The encoded protein is CASSLNVYEQYF.

In its sample, this clone was seen once. The gene calls are TRBV7-3 and TRBJ2-5; no definite D call. This CDR3 is built from 13 residues. Germline CDR1 SGHTA, CDR2 FQGTGA. V was trimmed by 5 bases and J by 1 base, leaving 8 bases between them. The CDR3 coding sequence is TGTGCCAGCAGCGTCGGAGCCCAAGAGACCCAGTACTTC. Residues: CASSVGAQETQYF.

V and J are TRBV28 and TRBJ1-2, with TRBD1 identical over 7 bases. Germline V gene lookup returns CDR1 MDHEN and CDR2 SYDVKM. V lost 7 bases, J lost 5 bases, and 10 bases stayed unmatched. The CDR3 has 14 amino acids. The CDR3 coding sequence is TGTGCCAGCACCCTGGAAGGGGGCGCATATGGCTACACCTTC. Translation: CASTLEGGAYGYTF.

CDR3 DNA: TGCGCCAGCAGCTCCCGGGACGGAGAGGCTTTCTTT. Its translation: CASSSRDGEAFF. The chain carries TRBV5-1 and TRBJ1-1; a possible D gene is TRBD1 (5 bases). V dropped 3 bases and J dropped 11 bases, with 14 bases sitting between them. The germline CDR1 and CDR2 sequences are SGHRS and YFSETQ. This CDR3 is 12 amino acids long. Full variable domain (remainder filled in from reference TRBV5-1 and TRBJ1-1): KAGVTQTPRYLIKTRGQQVTLSCSPISGHRSVSWYQQTPGQGLQFLFEYFSETQRNKGNFPGRFSGRQFSNSRSEMNVSTLELGDSALYLCASSSRDGEAFFGQGTRLTVV.

The genes are TRBV5-1 and TRBJ2-1, with D uncertain. This CDR3 has 15 amino acids. V lost 3 bases and J 4 bases, leaving 14 bases between the germline ends. From germline, CDR1 is SGHRS and CDR2 YFSETQ. The CDR3 coding sequence is TGCGCCAGCAGCTCGGCCGGGCCACCTTACAATGAGCAGTTCTTC. This codes for CASSSAGPPYNEQFF.

The gene calls are TRBV14 and TRBJ2-2; D is ambiguous. V lost 3 bases, J lost 6 bases, and 11 bases lay in between. The CDR3 is 14 residues long. Germline lookup yields CDR1 SGHDN and CDR2 FVKESK. The CDR3 DNA is TGTGCCAGCAGCCAGGAATGGACGGCCGGGGAGCTGTTTTTT. The encoded protein is CASSQEWTAGELFF.

This clone showed up just once. The rearrangement links TRBV18 to TRBJ2-3; 11 bases are a match to TRBD2. V dropped 3 bases and J dropped 2; count of bases not matched to a gene: 4. This CDR3 has 16 amino acids. Germline V gives CDR1 KGHSH, CDR2 LQKENI. In nucleotides, the CDR3 is TGTGCCAGCTCACCCCTAGCGGGAGGCACCACAGATACGCAGTATTTT. Amino acids: CASSPLAGGTTDTQYF. Full variable domain (remainder filled in from reference TRBV18 and TRBJ2-3): NAGVMQNPRHLVRRRGQEARLRCSPMKGHSHVYWYRQLPEEGLKFMVYLQKENIIDESGMPKERFSAEFPKEGPSILRIQQVVRGDSAAYFCASSPLAGGTTDTQYFGPGTRLTVL.

J is TRBJ1-5 and V is TRBV27; D possibly corresponds to TRBD1 (6 bases). The V and J ends lost 3 bases and 6 bases respectively, with 9 bases between them. Germline V gene lookup returns CDR1 MNHEY and CDR2 SMNVEV (reference sequence). The CDR3 is 13 residues long. The CDR3 region is CASSLGAAQPQHF. The CDR3 DNA follows: TGTGCCAGCAGTTTGGGGGCCGCTCAGCCCCAGCATTTT.

The chain uses TRBV29-1 and TRBJ2-7; D unclear. Germline CDR1 SQVTM, CDR2 ANQGSEA. V was pared by 5 bases and J by 3 bases, with 11 bases between. This CDR3 contains 12 residues. This CDR3 is CSVKGSYYEQYF. The CDR3, as DNA: TGCAGCGTTAAAGGTTCTTACTACGAGCAGTACTTC.

Note on this clone: The same CDR3 also results from other DNA sequences found in this sample. This chain joins TRBV29-1 and TRBJ1-1; D gene uncertain. This CDR3 is 10 amino acids long. Trimming cost V 7 bases and J 2 bases, with 5 bases left between them. Germline V gives CDR1 SQVTM, CDR2 ANQGSEA. Written as DNA, the CDR3 is TGCAGCGGACTAAACACTGAAGCTTTCTTT. Translating gives CSGLNTEAFF.

The chain uses TRBV19 and TRBJ2-4; D gene uncertain. This CDR3 has 15 residues. V dropped 2 bases and J dropped 0 bases, with 8 bases sitting between them. Germline CDR1 LNHDA, CDR2 SQIVND (reference sequence). In DNA form, the CDR3 reads TGTGCCAGTAGTATATCTGGGGTAGCCAAAAACATTCAGTACTTC. Amino acid sequence: CASSISGVAKNIQYF.

The chain carries TRBV5-1 and TRBJ2-4; D not certain. Germline V gives CDR1 SGHRS, CDR2 YFSETQ. The V and J ends lost 4 bases and 0 bases respectively, with 14 bases between them. The CDR3 sequence is 16 residues long. DNA of the CDR3: TGCGCCAGCAGCCCCGACCCTGCAATAGCCAAAAACATTCAGTACTTC. Translated: CASSPDPAIAKNIQYF.

V and J are TRBV4-1 and TRBJ1-1; the D is unclear. The CDR3 runs 15 residues. Germline lookup yields CDR1 MGHRA and CDR2 YSYEKL. Trimming left V 2 bases short and J 4 bases short, with 14 bases between. The CDR3 DNA sequence: TGCGCCAGCAGCCAATCCGAGGGAAGAGGCACTGAAGCTTTCTTT. Its translation: CASSQSEGRGTEAFF.

The chain has TRBV7-2 and TRBJ1-4; weak D call: TRBD1 (6 bases). The V end was cut by 5 bases, the J end by 6 bases, with 16 bases between. The CDR3 spans 15 residues. Germline values: CDR1 SGHTA, CDR2 FQGNSA. The CDR3 sequence: CASSPAGHGDEKLFF. As DNA, the CDR3 is TGTGCCAGCAGCCCTGCGGGACACGGTGATGAAAAACTGTTTTTT.

This clone has only a few counts. V usage is TRBV4-1 and J usage is TRBJ2-1; TRBD2 matches 7 bases. The CDR3 is 14 residues long. V lost 4 bases to trimming and J lost 5 bases; unmatched junction nucleotides: 5. The germline V gene has CDR1 MGHRA and CDR2 YSYEKL. CDR3 DNA sequence: TGCGCCAGCAGCCGACTAGCCGTCGACAATGAGCAGTTCTTC. Protein: CASSRLAVDNEQFF.

V usage is TRBV6-5 and J usage is TRBJ2-7; tentatively, D is TRBD2 (6 bases). The germline V gene encodes CDR1 MNHEY and CDR2 SVGAGI. V was shortened by 6 bases and J by 0 bases, with 12 bases between the two germline ends. This CDR3 is built from 14 residues. CDR3 in amino acids: CASRMDGSSYEQYF. Here the CDR3 DNA reads TGTGCCAGCAGAATGGACGGGAGCTCCTACGAGCAGTACTTC.

The chain links TRBV6-1 to TRBJ2-7, with 9 bases identical to TRBD1. V was pared by 6 bases and J by 2 bases, with 8 bases of the junction left unmatched. The germline V gene has CDR1 MNHNS and CDR2 SASEGT. The CDR3 is 15 amino acids. In nucleotides, the CDR3 is TGTGCCAGCAGCCCGACAGGGGGTAACACCTACGAGCAGTACTTC. It yields the protein CASSPTGGNTYEQYF.